The next 16 T cell receptor beta chains were all read from a single sample in a study of beta chain features in type 1 diabetes. General study points: The study found moderately but significantly shorter TCRB CDR3s in all four CD4+ subsets of Type 1 diabetes patients.

Their cognate antigens are unknown. Expressed TCRB transcripts were sequenced, since all the RNA that had been isolated was reverse transcribed. Clones were read by immunoSEQ multiplex PCR, and TCRdb kept only the in-frame ones, dropping some. Seen here are some 170,000 clones, over 55% observed once, and the top ten hold about 0.081%. The sample comprised naive CD4+ T cells from blood. All receptors come from a man aged 30-40 years with type 1 diabetes.

The V and J genes are TRBV5-4 and TRBJ2-1; D perhaps matches TRBD2 (6 bases). Trimming pared 3 bases from V and 6 bases from J, leaving 10 bases between. From germline, CDR1 is SGHNT and CDR2 YYREEE (reference sequence). This CDR3 is built from 13 residues. The CDR3, as DNA: TGTGCCAGCAGCTCCGGGACTTCCAATGAGCAGTTCTTC. The encoded protein is CASSSGTSNEQFF.

The chain uses TRBV18 and TRBJ2-1; D is undetermined. The CDR3 is 15 amino acids. V lost 2 bases, J lost 0 bases, and 8 bases lay in between. From germline, CDR1 is KGHSH and CDR2 LQKENI. The CDR3 here is CASSPGRHSYNEQFF. CDR3 DNA sequence: TGTGCCAGCTCACCAGGGCGGCACTCCTACAATGAGCAGTTCTTC.

The chain uses TRBV14 and TRBJ2-7, with D perhaps TRBD1 or TRBD2 (5 bases each). Per germline, CDR1 SGHDN and CDR2 FVKESK. V lost 0 bases and J lost 1, with 19 bases in between. The CDR3 covers 18 residues. CDR3 residues: CASSQDFSLLGESYEQYF. The CDR3 region has the DNA TGTGCCAGCAGCCAAGATTTCAGTCTTTTGGGGGAATCCTACGAGCAGTACTTC.

This clone was seen once. This rearrangement joins TRBV7-2 to TRBJ2-4; D may be TRBD1 (8 bases). V lost 5 bases to trimming and J lost 6 bases, with 17 bases between them. The CDR3 sequence is 15 residues long. Germline V gene lookup returns CDR1 SGHTA and CDR2 FQGNSA. CDR3 sequence reads: CASSPDRGGRNIQYF. In nucleotides, the CDR3 is TGTGCCAGCAGCCCAGACAGGGGAGGGAGAAACATTCAGTACTTC.

The chain couples TRBV7-2 to TRBJ2-7; 7 bases are shared with TRBD1. There are 17 residues in the CDR3. Germline V lookup: CDR1 SGHTA, CDR2 FQGNSA. With V trimmed by 5 bases and J by 3 bases, 16 bases remained unmatched. The CDR3 loop reads CASSLQGKRSWLYEQYF. The CDR3 region has the DNA TGTGCCAGCAGCCTACAGGGGAAACGGAGTTGGCTCTACGAGCAGTACTTC. The variable domain in full, with the rest retrieved from reference TRBV7-2 and TRBJ2-7, is GAGVSQSPSNKVTEKGKDVELRCDPISGHTALYWYRQSLGQGLEFLIYFQGNSAPDKSGLPSDRFSAERTGGSVSTLTIQRTQQEDSAVYLCASSLQGKRSWLYEQYFGPGTRLTVT.

The chain uses TRBV13 and TRBJ2-1; no clear D. There are 13 residues in the CDR3. The germline V gene has CDR1 PRHDT and CDR2 FYEKMQ (reference sequence). Trimming shortened V by 2 bases and J by 15 bases, and 17 bases separated the two germline ends. The DNA for the CDR3 is TGTGCCAGCAGCTTACCCCTACGGAGCGCCCCGTTCTTC. It is translated as CASSLPLRSAPFF.

This rearrangement joins TRBV30 to TRBJ1-1; unclear D gene. The germline gives CDR1 GTSNPN, CDR2 SVGIG (reference sequence). The CDR3 length is 14 residues. With 0 bases removed from V and 0 bases from J, the gap between germline ends came to 8 bases. CDR3 sequence reads: CAWSVGSMNTEAFF. The DNA for the CDR3 is TGTGCCTGGAGTGTAGGCAGCATGAACACTGAAGCTTTCTTT.

The chain combines TRBV29-1 with TRBJ2-7; TRBD2 agrees at 12 bases. The ends lost 5 bases at V and 1 base at J; junction bases unmatched: 6. Germline V gives CDR1 SQVTM, CDR2 ANQGSEA. The CDR3 totals 15 residues. CDR3 in amino acids: CSVTPSGGGSYEQYF. In nucleotides, the CDR3 is TGCAGCGTTACCCCTAGCGGGGGGGGATCCTACGAGCAGTACTTC.

The rearrangement joins TRBV15 to TRBJ2-2; unclear D gene. V shed 1 base and J shed 2 bases, with 8 bases lying between them. CDR3 length: 15 residues. Germline V gene lookup returns CDR1 LNHNV and CDR2 YYDKDF (reference sequence). CDR3 protein: CATSRVPQNTGELFF. The CDR3 nucleotides read TGTGCCACCAGCAGAGTTCCCCAAAACACCGGGGAGCTGTTTTTT. The variable domain in full, with the rest retrieved from reference TRBV15 and TRBJ2-2, is DAMVIQNPRYQVTQFGKPVTLSCSQTLNHNVMYWYQQKSSQAPKLLFHYYDKDFNNEADTPDNFQSRRPNTSFCFLDIRSPGLGDTAMYLCATSRVPQNTGELFFGEGSRLTVL.

This rearrangement joins TRBV2 to TRBJ2-7; 8 bases map to TRBD1. The CDR3 totals 14 residues. V shed 4 bases, J shed 11 bases, and the junction held 13 bases outside the gene matches. Per germline, CDR1 SNHLY and CDR2 FYNNEI. In DNA, the CDR3 is TGTGCCAGCAGTGGTCAGGACAGGGCGGGTTCAGAGTACTTC. Translation: CASSGQDRAGSEYF.

The chain recombines TRBV7-2 with TRBJ1-5; no clear D gene. V was cut by 5 bases and J by 4 bases, with 18 bases left in between. The CDR3 covers 16 residues. Germline-derived CDR1 and CDR2 are SGHTA and FQGNSA. The CDR3 loop is CASSDRDKGGNQPQHF. In DNA, the CDR3 is TGTGCCAGCAGCGACCGCGACAAGGGCGGTAATCAGCCCCAGCATTTT.

This clone was detected only once. The rearrangement links TRBV4-2 to TRBJ1-2, with TRBD1 as a possible D gene (5 bases). The germline CDR1 and CDR2 sequences are LGHNA and YNFKEQ. This CDR3 region has 15 residues. Trimming removed 0 bases at V and 8 bases at J, with 16 bases between. The CDR3 DNA sequence: TGTGCCAGCAGCCAAGACCCGGGGGGATCAGGCGGCTACACCTTC. Translated, it gives CASSQDPGGSGGYTF.

V is TRBV29-1 and J is TRBJ2-7; 7 bases are shared with TRBD1. Germline-derived CDR1 and CDR2 are SQVTM and ANQGSEA. Trimming at V came to 4 bases and at J to 4 bases, leaving 7 bases not matched to a gene. CDR3 size: 13 residues. The CDR3 spells CSVGGIRGYEQYF. The DNA for the CDR3 is TGCAGCGTTGGTGGGATCAGGGGGTACGAGCAGTACTTC.

J is TRBJ2-6 and V is TRBV4-3; 7 bases agree with TRBD2. The V gene end was trimmed by 2 bases and the J gene end by 2 bases; junction bases not matched to a gene: 3. Per germline, CDR1 LGHNA and CDR2 YSLEER. The length of the CDR3 is 16 residues. This CDR3 reads CASSQTGLAGANVLTF. The CDR3 DNA reads TGCGCCAGCAGCCAAACTGGACTAGCTGGGGCCAACGTCCTGACTTTC.

Only one count was recorded for this clone. The V and J genes are TRBV29-1 and TRBJ2-5; no definite D call. The CDR3 spans 9 residues. V was pared by 4 bases and J by 10 bases, with 7 bases between. The germline V gene encodes CDR1 SQVTM and CDR2 ANQGSEA. The CDR3 protein is CSVGVDQYF. The CDR3 nucleotides are TGCAGCGTTGGGGTTGACCAGTACTTC.

This clone was picked up a small number of times. The V gene is TRBV29-1, the J gene TRBJ2-5; 7 bases line up with TRBD1. The CDR3 extends over 15 amino acids. Germline V lookup: CDR1 SQVTM, CDR2 ANQGSEA. The J segment lost 2 bases and the V segment lost 3 bases, leaving 9 bases of the junction unmatched. CDR3 in amino acids: CSVEGQFGIQETQYF. CDR3 DNA sequence: TGCAGCGTTGAGGGACAGTTCGGAATTCAAGAGACCCAGTACTTC.